A single sample gave rise to the 32 T cell receptor beta chains below, sequenced in a study of CD8 T cells in Susac syndrome. An input of roughly 0.5 to 1 ug of RNA was subjected to reverse transcription using random hexamers. TCRdb re-called the immunoSEQ multiplex PCR reads through MiXCR, storing one row per CDR3 protein. The repertoire holds roughly 200,000 distinct CDR3 sequences, with roughly 90% as singletons. The sequencing input was CD4+ T cells from PBMCs. These receptors were collected from a human donor with Susac syndrome.

The chain carries TRBV20-1 and TRBJ2-2; a possible D gene is TRBD2 (5 bases). Germline V CDR1 and CDR2: DFQATT, SNEGSKA (reference sequence). V was shortened by 4 bases and J by 0 bases, with 15 bases between the two germline ends. The CDR3 has 16 residues. The CDR3 region is CSATLFSGANTGELFF. The CDR3 DNA follows: TGCAGTGCTACACTATTCAGCGGAGCGAACACCGGGGAGCTGTTTTTT.

The chain uses TRBV5-1 and TRBJ1-4; no clear D gene. Trimming removed 4 bases at V and 0 bases at J, with 10 bases between. There are 15 residues in the CDR3. Germline lookup yields CDR1 SGHRS and CDR2 YFSETQ. The CDR3 DNA sequence: TGCGCCAGCAGCCCCGAAAGCTCAACTAATGAAAAACTGTTTTTT. It codes for CASSPESSTNEKLFF. Combining the CDR3 with reference TRBV5-1 and TRBJ1-4 gives the whole variable domain KAGVTQTPRYLIKTRGQQVTLSCSPISGHRSVSWYQQTPGQGLQFLFEYFSETQRNKGNFPGRFSGRQFSNSRSEMNVSTLELGDSALYLCASSPESSTNEKLFFGSGTQLSVL.

CDR3 bases: TGTGCCAGCAGTTTACACTCAGACCTTCCTGGGACCCAGTACTTC. This encodes CASSLHSDLPGTQYF. The chain employs TRBV28 and TRBJ2-5, with unresolved D. The CDR3 contains 15 residues. Germline lookup yields CDR1 MDHEN and CDR2 SYDVKM. The ends were cut back, 2 bases at V and 7 bases at J, with 17 bases in the middle.

This chain joins TRBV7-2 and TRBJ2-5, with 8 nucleotides matching TRBD2. CDR1 and CDR2 (germline): SGHTA, FQGNSA. With 5 bases clipped from V and 3 bases from J, the junction kept 5 bases outside the gene matches. The CDR3 extends over 14 amino acids. The CDR3 region is CASSPRAGEETQYF. CDR3 coding DNA: TGTGCCAGCAGCCCGCGAGCGGGGGAAGAGACCCAGTACTTC.

The V and J genes are TRBV4-1 and TRBJ2-5, with 8 bases identical to TRBD2. From germline, CDR1 is MGHRA and CDR2 YSYEKL. The ends lost 1 base at V and 5 bases at J; junction bases unmatched: 3. The CDR3 consists of 14 residues. CDR3 nucleotide sequence: TGCGCCAGCAGCCAAGGACGGGGGGGGGAGACCCAGTACTTC. Amino acids: CASSQGRGGETQYF.

V and J are TRBV4-1 and TRBJ2-1; D tentatively fits TRBD1 or TRBD2 (6 bases each). CDR3 length equals 16 residues. V lost 4 bases to trimming and J lost 6 bases, with 19 bases between them. Germline CDR1 reads MGHRA; CDR2 reads YSYEKL. As DNA, the CDR3 is TGCGCCAGCAGCCGGTTACTAGCAGGGGTTTCCAATGAGCAGTTCTTC. This translates into CASSRLLAGVSNEQFF.

This chain links TRBV7-9 with TRBJ1-2, with 7 bases fitting TRBD1. Germline loops: CDR1 SEHNR, CDR2 FQNEAQ (reference sequence). The trim removed 2 bases at V and 5 bases at J, leaving 5 bases unmatched. The CDR3 extends over 14 amino acids. The CDR3: CASSLSGGLYGYTF. In DNA form, the CDR3 reads TGTGCCAGCAGCTTATCAGGGGGACTTTATGGCTACACCTTC. The full variable domain, rest sourced from reference TRBV7-9 and TRBJ1-2, is DTGVSQNPRHKITKRGQNVTFRCDPISEHNRLYWYRQTLGQGPEFLTYFQNEAQLEKSRLLSDRFSAERPKGSFSTLEIQRTEQGDSAMYLCASSLSGGLYGYTFGSGTRLTVV.

This chain links TRBV12-3 or TRBV12-4 with TRBJ2-3; 7 nucleotides agree with TRBD1. CDR3 length: 15 amino acids. The junction had 5 bases not matched to a gene; V was cut back by 5 bases and J by 0 bases. This CDR3 reads CASSPTGLSTDTQYF. CDR3 coding DNA: TGTGCCAGCAGTCCGACAGGGTTAAGCACAGATACGCAGTATTTT.

This chain connects TRBV5-6 to TRBJ2-1; D may be TRBD1 (6 bases). The CDR3 totals 18 residues. CDR1 SGHDT and CDR2 YYEEEE come from the germline V gene. Trimming removed 0 bases at V and 5 bases at J, with 21 bases between. The chain's CDR3 is CASSLVFLCMDSHNEQFF. CDR3 nucleotide sequence: TGTGCCAGCAGCTTGGTGTTTCTCTGTATGGACAGCCACAATGAGCAGTTCTTC.

V and J are TRBV6-5 and TRBJ2-7; TRBD1 matches at 9 bases. The CDR3 is 14 residues long. V trimming: 6 bases; J trimming: 7 bases; junction bases outside the gene matches: 10. Germline V lookup: CDR1 MNHEY, CDR2 SVGAGI. The CDR3 protein is CASRSGTGFYEQYF. The CDR3 DNA follows: TGTGCCAGCAGATCCGGGACAGGGTTTTATGAGCAGTACTTC.

The rearrangement links TRBV28 to TRBJ1-4; D remains unclear. The CDR3 covers 14 residues. Germline values: CDR1 MDHEN, CDR2 SYDVKM. V was pared by 5 bases and J by 4 bases, with 11 bases between. The CDR3 bases are TGTGCCAGCAGTACCCAGCAAAATAATGAAAAACTGTTTTTT. As protein: CASSTQQNNEKLFF.

This chain connects TRBV5-1 to TRBJ1-3, with a possible D match to TRBD1 (5 bases). The CDR3 consists of 19 residues. V shed 0 bases and J shed 4 bases, with 23 bases lying between them. The germline V gene has CDR1 SGHRS and CDR2 YFSETQ. The DNA for the CDR3 is TGCGCCAGCAGCTTGGACTATGGGTCAGGGCATATCTCGGGAAACACCATATATTTT. Its translation is CASSLDYGSGHISGNTIYF.

The rearrangement joins TRBV20-1 to TRBJ2-3; 7 bases align to TRBD1. V lost 3 bases, J lost 4 bases, and 4 bases stayed unmatched. The CDR3 has 13 amino acids. CDR1 is DFQATT, CDR2 SNEGSKA, per germline (reference sequence). The CDR3 region has the DNA TGCAGTGCTAGTAGGGGGCGATCAGATACGCAGTATTTT. It yields the protein CSASRGRSDTQYF.

This chain joins TRBV10-3 and TRBJ2-5; tentative D call: TRBD1 (6 bases). Germline assignment: CDR1 ENHRY and CDR2 SYGVKD. The CDR3 has 13 amino acids. The V and J ends lost 5 bases and 4 bases respectively, with 11 bases between them. The CDR3 DNA reads TGTGCCATCAGTTCAGGGGAACGAGAGACCCAGTACTTC. Its protein product is CAISSGERETQYF.

This sequence joins TRBV29-1 and TRBJ1-1; the match to TRBD1 covers 7 bases. This CDR3 comprises 12 residues. Looked up from germline, CDR1 is SQVTM and CDR2 is ANQGSEA. J was trimmed by 6 bases and V by 3 bases; bases with no gene match: 4. The CDR3 sequence: CSVEPQGAEAFF. Written as DNA, the CDR3 is TGCAGCGTTGAGCCCCAGGGGGCTGAAGCTTTCTTT.

The V and J genes are TRBV4-1 and TRBJ1-5; D not resolved. Germline V gives CDR1 MGHRA, CDR2 YSYEKL. Trimming stripped 4 bases from V and 2 bases from J, with 12 bases between. The CDR3 runs to 15 residues. The CDR3 sequence: CASSLPGPRNQPQHF. The DNA for the CDR3 is TGCGCCAGCAGCCTGCCCGGACCCCGCAATCAGCCCCAGCATTTT.

This chain joins TRBV20-1 and TRBJ1-4; no clear D gene. Per the germline V gene, CDR1 is DFQATT and CDR2 is SNEGSKA (reference sequence). V was pared by 3 bases and J by 10 bases, with 15 bases between. CDR3 size: 13 residues. The CDR3 loop is CSASWGQKGKLFF. DNA for the CDR3: TGCAGTGCTAGCTGGGGTCAGAAAGGAAAACTGTTTTTT.

The chain has TRBV6-2 or TRBV6-3 and TRBJ2-1; 9 bases agree with TRBD2. Germline trimming cut 5 bases from V and 3 bases from J; bases unmatched to any gene: 2. This CDR3 contains 14 residues. The germline CDR1 and CDR2 sequences are MNHEY and SVGEGT. CDR3 nucleotides: TGTGCCAGCAGTAAGCGGGGGGTCTACAATGAGCAGTTCTTC. Translating it yields CASSKRGVYNEQFF.

In DNA form, the CDR3 reads TGTGCCAGCAGCTCGTTGGATGAGCAGTTCTTC. Translating gives CASSSLDEQFF. The chain links TRBV5-6 to TRBJ2-1; D gene ambiguous. Looked up from germline, CDR1 is SGHDT and CDR2 is YYEEEE. This CDR3 spans 11 amino acids. Trimming left V 3 bases short and J 8 bases short, with 6 bases between.

The rearrangement uses TRBV10-3 and TRBJ2-7, with TRBD2 matching over 13 bases. CDR1 and CDR2 from the germline V gene are ENHRY and SYGVKD. The CDR3 consists of 14 residues. The junction had 4 bases not matched to a gene; V was cut back by 9 bases and J by 2 bases. The chain's CDR3 is CAMGTSGIPYEQYF. The CDR3, as DNA: TGTGCCATGGGGACTAGCGGGATCCCCTACGAGCAGTACTTC.

V is TRBV27 and J is TRBJ2-3, with D possibly being TRBD2 (6 bases). V lost 5 bases and J 1 base, leaving 13 bases between the germline ends. CDR1 MNHEY and CDR2 SMNVEV come from the germline V gene (reference sequence). There are 15 residues in the CDR3. The CDR3 sequence: CASSIPGLGTDTQYF. Written as DNA, the CDR3 is TGTGCCAGCAGTATCCCGGGACTCGGCACAGATACGCAGTATTTT.

The chain has TRBV20-1 and TRBJ1-5; no definite D call. There are 14 residues in the CDR3. The V end lost 0 bases, the J end lost 3 bases, and 9 bases lay between the germline ends. Germline CDR1 DFQATT, CDR2 SNEGSKA (reference sequence). CDR3 sequence reads: CSARDPRANQPQHF. Written as DNA, the CDR3 is TGCAGTGCTAGAGATCCAAGGGCCAATCAGCCCCAGCATTTT.

This clonotype was seen just once. The rearrangement uses TRBV7-9 and TRBJ1-2, with D possibly matching TRBD1 (5 bases). The V gene lost 5 bases and the J gene lost 4 bases, with 29 bases spanning the gap. Germline assignment: CDR1 SEHNR and CDR2 FQNEAQ (reference sequence). The CDR3 spans 19 residues. The CDR3, as DNA: TGTGCCAGCAGCCCGGGGCACCGGGGTATCCAACCGACTAGCTATGGCTACACCTTC. Amino acids: CASSPGHRGIQPTSYGYTF. Drawing the rest from reference TRBV7-9 and TRBJ1-2, the complete variable domain is DTGVSQNPRHKITKRGQNVTFRCDPISEHNRLYWYRQTLGQGPEFLTYFQNEAQLEKSRLLSDRFSAERPKGSFSTLEIQRTEQGDSAMYLCASSPGHRGIQPTSYGYTFGSGTRLTVV.

This rearrangement joins TRBV20-1 to TRBJ1-3; D gene unclear. V was shortened by 5 bases and J by 0 bases, with 11 bases between the two germline ends. The length of the CDR3 is 14 residues. The germline gives CDR1 DFQATT, CDR2 SNEGSKA (reference sequence). The CDR3 region has the DNA TGCAGTGCTCCCGACGGATACTCTGGAAACACCATATATTTT. As protein: CSAPDGYSGNTIYF.

The chain uses TRBV6-1 and TRBJ2-7; D is undetermined. The V and J ends lost 1 base and 4 bases respectively, with 5 bases between them. CDR1 is MNHNS and CDR2 is SASEGT in the germline V gene. This CDR3 spans 12 amino acids. The CDR3 region has the DNA TGTGCCAGCAGTGAAGTGTGGTACGAGCAGTACTTC. This codes for CASSEVWYEQYF.

The chain links TRBV27 to TRBJ2-1; 8 bases are a match to TRBD2. V lost 8 bases and J lost 7; bases outside the gene matches: 10. CDR3 length: 14 amino acids. Per the germline V gene, CDR1 is MNHEY and CDR2 is SMNVEV (reference sequence). The CDR3: CASGRAGGGNEQFF. DNA of the CDR3: TGTGCCAGCGGCAGAGCTGGCGGGGGGAATGAGCAGTTCTTC.

This chain connects TRBV28 to TRBJ2-4, with 7 bases that match TRBD2. V gave up 6 bases and J gave up 1 base; unmatched junction bases: 12. There are 17 residues in the CDR3. Germline-derived CDR1 and CDR2 are MDHEN and SYDVKM. The CDR3 loop reads CASSSRGSGVAKNIQYF. CDR3 coding DNA: TGTGCCAGCAGCAGTCGCGGGAGCGGAGTGGCCAAAAACATTCAGTACTTC.

CDR3 sequence: CATSTGLNTEAFF. Written as DNA, the CDR3 is TGTGCCACATCAACAGGGTTGAACACTGAAGCTTTCTTT. J is TRBJ1-1 and V is TRBV19, with a weak D call TRBD1 (6 bases). V was clipped by 10 bases and J by 0 bases, with 12 bases between them. Germline V CDR1 and CDR2: LNHDA, SQIVND (reference sequence). There are 13 residues in the CDR3.

The chain employs TRBV28 and TRBJ1-4, with a possible D match to TRBD1 (5 bases). Looked up from germline, CDR1 is MDHEN and CDR2 is SYDVKM. The CDR3 is 15 residues long. V shed 4 bases and J shed 8 bases, with 17 bases lying between them. DNA for the CDR3: TGTGCCAGCAGTTCGGGTTCGCAGGGAACAGAAAAACTGTTTTTT. It translates to CASSSGSQGTEKLFF.

The chain carries TRBV6-5 and TRBJ1-2, with a possible D match to TRBD1 (6 bases). V was trimmed by 4 bases and J by 7 bases, leaving 16 bases between them. The CDR3 length is 14 residues. Germline CDR1 and CDR2: MNHEY and SVGAGI. The CDR3 loop is CASSSNLMGAGYTF. CDR3 bases: TGTGCCAGCAGTTCGAATTTAATGGGGGCTGGCTACACCTTC.

The count of this clonotype is one. The rearrangement joins TRBV28 to TRBJ2-7, with D possibly being TRBD2 (6 bases). Germline CDR1 reads MDHEN; CDR2 reads SYDVKM. CDR3 length equals 15 residues. Trimming shortened V by 2 bases and J by 9 bases, and 20 bases separated the two germline ends. CDR3 residues: CASSLSNPGQGGQYF. CDR3 coding DNA: TGTGCCAGCAGTTTAAGCAATCCAGGGCAGGGAGGGCAGTACTTC.

DNA of the CDR3: TGTGCCAGCAGTTCCCCAGGGATGAACACTGAAGCTTTCTTT. Translated: CASSSPGMNTEAFF. The V and J genes are TRBV6-5 and TRBJ1-1; D is possibly TRBD1 (5 bases). Trimming cost V 4 bases and J 0 bases, with 9 bases left between them. The CDR3 totals 14 residues. Germline V lookup: CDR1 MNHEY, CDR2 SVGAGI.